The sample holds one count of the clone carrying this T cell receptor beta chain. Germline CDR1 reads MNHEY; CDR2 reads SVGAGI. This CDR3 is 13 amino acids long. The V gene lost 5 bases and the J gene lost 1 base, with 5 bases spanning the gap. The data are from a study of OX40 agonist ivuxolimab in advanced cancers. On the study more broadly: The patients received ivuxolimab by intravenous route every 2 weeks at 0.01 to 10 mg/kg. Treatment received earlier with anti-PD-1, anti-PD-L1 or anti-CTLA-4 agents was allowed, and more than 30% had some.

The method was immunoSEQ multiplex PCR; TCRdb's version includes in-frame clones alone and lacks a portion of them. The sample lists around 60,000 clones; 79% were seen once. The receptor comes from an adult with an advanced solid tumor such as melanoma, head and neck, liver or kidney cancer. The chain combines TRBV6-5 with TRBJ2-2; D ambiguous. The specimen comprised CD4+ or CD8+ T cells sorted from blood, sampled in a trial of the OX40 agonist ivuxolimab. The CDR3 protein is CASSGENTGELFF. Written as DNA, the CDR3 is TGTGCCAGCAGTGGGGAGAACACCGGGGAGCTGTTTTTT.